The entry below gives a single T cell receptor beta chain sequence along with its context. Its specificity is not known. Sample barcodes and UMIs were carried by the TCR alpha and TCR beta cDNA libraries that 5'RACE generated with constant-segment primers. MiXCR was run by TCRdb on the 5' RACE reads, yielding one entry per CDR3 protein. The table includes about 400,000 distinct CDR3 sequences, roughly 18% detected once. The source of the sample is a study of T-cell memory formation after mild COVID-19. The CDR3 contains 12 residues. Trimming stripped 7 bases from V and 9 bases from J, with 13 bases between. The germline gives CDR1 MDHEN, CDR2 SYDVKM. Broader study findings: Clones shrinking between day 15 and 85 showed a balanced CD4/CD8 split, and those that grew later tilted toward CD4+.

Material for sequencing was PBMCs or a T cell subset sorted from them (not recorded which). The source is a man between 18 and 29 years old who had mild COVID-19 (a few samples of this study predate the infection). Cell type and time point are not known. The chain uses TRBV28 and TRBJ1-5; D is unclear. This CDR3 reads CASNRSGRPQHF. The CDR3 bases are TGTGCCAGCAATCGGAGTGGACGGCCCCAGCATTTT.